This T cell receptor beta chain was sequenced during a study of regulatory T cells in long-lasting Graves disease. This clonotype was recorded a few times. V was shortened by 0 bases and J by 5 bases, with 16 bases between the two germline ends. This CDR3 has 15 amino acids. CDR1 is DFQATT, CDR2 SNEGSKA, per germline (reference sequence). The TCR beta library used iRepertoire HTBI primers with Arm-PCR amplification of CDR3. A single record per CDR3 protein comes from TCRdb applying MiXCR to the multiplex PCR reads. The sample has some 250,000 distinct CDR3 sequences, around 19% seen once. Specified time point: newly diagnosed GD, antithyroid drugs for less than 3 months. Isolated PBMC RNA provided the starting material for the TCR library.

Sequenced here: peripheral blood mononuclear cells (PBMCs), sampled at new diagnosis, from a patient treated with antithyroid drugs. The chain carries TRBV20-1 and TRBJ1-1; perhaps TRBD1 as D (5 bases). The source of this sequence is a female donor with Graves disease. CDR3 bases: TGCAGTGCTAGAGATTCTCAGGGAAGGGTTACTGAAGCTTTCTTT. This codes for CSARDSQGRVTEAFF.